This passage covers 25 T cell receptor beta chains from one sample sequenced in a study of beta chain features in type 1 diabetes (dated by TCRdb to 2016 to 2019). Study-wide findings and limitations: Type 1 diabetes patients showed a moderate but significant shortening of TCRB CDR3 length in all four CD4+ subsets.

No antigen has been identified for these receptors. The library was made by the immunoSEQ multiplex PCR assay. The entire amount of isolated RNA was reverse transcribed using the High Capacity cDNA Reverse Transcription Kit, so the sequenced TCRB transcripts were expressed ones. The immuneACCESS repertoire file appears here via TCRdb, limited to in-frame rearrangements. These files lack a portion of the clones; in checked studies, under half of the deficit traces to unresolved V genes, and the cause of the others is not known. This sample holds nearly 700,000 clones; 13% were observed only once. Together, the top ten hold approximately 0.02% of the sample. Input material: naive CD4+ T cells from blood. Read against the paper, the sample's cell subset or site label means: true naive CD4+ T cells. The receptors come from a young man with type 1 diabetes.

This clone was seen a few times. This chain joins TRBV5-1 and TRBJ2-5, with D perhaps matching TRBD1 (6 bases). The CDR3 runs 15 residues. The V gene lost 4 bases and the J gene lost 0 bases, with 13 bases spanning the gap. From germline, CDR1 is SGHRS and CDR2 YFSETQ. CDR3 protein: CASSRGQTYQETQYF. CDR3 DNA: TGCGCCAGCAGCCGAGGACAGACGTACCAAGAGACCCAGTACTTC.

This CDR3 is CSVNPALGYTF. CDR3 nucleotide sequence: TGCAGCGTTAATCCCGCACTGGGCTACACCTTC. This chain uses TRBV29-1 with TRBJ1-2; D remains unclear. This CDR3 has 11 amino acids. With 5 bases removed from V and 8 bases from J, the gap between germline ends came to 12 bases. Germline V gene sequence: CDR1 SQVTM, CDR2 ANQGSEA.

The rearrangement uses TRBV25-1 and TRBJ2-5; tentative D call: TRBD2 (6 bases). Germline V gives CDR1 MGHDK, CDR2 SYGVNS. This CDR3 comprises 13 residues. V lost 6 bases and J lost 1, with 9 bases in between. The CDR3 region is CASRGGVQETQYF. The CDR3 region has the DNA TGTGCCAGCAGGGGGGGTGTCCAAGAGACCCAGTACTTC.

The table lists this clone with a few counts. Additional DNA sequences in this sample encode the identical CDR3. The chain links TRBV29-1 to TRBJ1-2; the D is unclear. Trimming cost V 6 bases and J 0 bases, with 5 bases left between them. The CDR3 is made up of 11 amino acids. Per germline, CDR1 SQVTM and CDR2 ANQGSEA. The CDR3 spells CSVQSNYGYTF. The CDR3 nucleotides are TGCAGCGTCCAGTCTAACTATGGCTACACCTTC.

This sequence joins TRBV5-1 and TRBJ2-5; TRBD1 aligns across 12 bases. Trimming took 4 bases from V and 4 from J; bases not matched to a gene: 8. The CDR3 has 16 residues. Germline lookup yields CDR1 SGHRS and CDR2 YFSETQ. The CDR3 is CASSPGQGAGAETQYF. In nucleotides, the CDR3 is TGCGCCAGCAGCCCGGGACAGGGGGCAGGGGCAGAGACCCAGTACTTC.

This chain joins TRBV18 and TRBJ1-2, with a tentative D call TRBD1 (5 bases). The CDR3 runs 14 residues. V was trimmed by 3 bases and J by 1 base, leaving 9 bases between them. Per germline, CDR1 KGHSH and CDR2 LQKENI. The CDR3 sequence is CASSPSDSNYGYTF. CDR3 in DNA: TGTGCCAGCTCACCTTCAGACAGTAACTATGGCTACACCTTC.

The chain is built from TRBV2 and TRBJ2-5; TRBD2 aligns across 8 bases. J lost 1 base, V lost 5 bases, and 3 bases had no gene match. This CDR3 has 14 amino acids. Germline CDR1 and CDR2: SNHLY and FYNNEI. Written as DNA, the CDR3 is TGTGCCAGCAGTCTGCGGGGGGCCCAAGAGACCCAGTACTTC. Protein sequence: CASSLRGAQETQYF.

The J gene is TRBJ1-5, the V gene TRBV6-6, with D unresolved. CDR3 size: 14 residues. V lost 5 bases and J 2 bases, leaving 10 bases between the germline ends. Germline V gives CDR1 MNHNY, CDR2 SVGAGI (reference sequence). The CDR3 coding sequence is TGTGCCAGCAGTGCTAGGGAGGGCAATCAGCCCCAGCATTTT. Translating gives CASSAREGNQPQHF.

The CDR3 region is CASSPGQGRQETQYF. The CDR3 bases are TGTGCCAGCAGCCCGGGACAGGGCCGGCAAGAGACCCAGTACTTC. This sequence joins TRBV6-6 and TRBJ2-5, with 9 bases fitting TRBD1. The CDR3 is 15 residues long. CDR1 MNHNY and CDR2 SVGAGI come from the germline V gene (reference sequence). V lost 6 bases, J lost 2 bases, and 7 bases stayed unmatched.

This chain uses TRBV29-1 with TRBJ2-1, with D perhaps TRBD1 (5 bases). Trimming shortened V by 1 base and J by 0 bases, and 19 bases separated the two germline ends. From germline, CDR1 is SQVTM and CDR2 ANQGSEA. The CDR3 spans 18 residues. The CDR3 sequence: CSVEVLGNRLNSYNEQFF. The CDR3 coding sequence is TGCAGCGTTGAAGTCCTGGGAAACAGGTTAAACTCCTACAATGAGCAGTTCTTC.

This clone was seen a few times. The J gene is TRBJ2-3, the V gene TRBV5-1; D remains ambiguous. CDR3 size: 12 residues. Germline assignment: CDR1 SGHRS and CDR2 YFSETQ. The V and J ends lost 4 bases and 1 base respectively, with 4 bases between them. DNA for the CDR3: TGCGCCAGCAGCCGGGGCACAGATACGCAGTATTTT. The encoded protein is CASSRGTDTQYF.

This clone has only a few counts. The rearrangement joins TRBV9 to TRBJ1-2; 8 bases line up with TRBD1. V was pared by 0 bases and J by 3 bases, with 4 bases of the junction left unmatched. Germline V gene lookup returns CDR1 SGDLS and CDR2 YYNGEE. The CDR3 sequence is 15 residues long. DNA of the CDR3: TGTGCCAGCAGCGTAGGACAGGGGACCTACTATGGCTACACCTTC. As protein: CASSVGQGTYYGYTF.

The CDR3 loop reads CSALVGNTIYF. The CDR3 DNA follows: TGCAGTGCCCTCGTTGGAAACACCATATATTTT. The genes are TRBV20-1 and TRBJ1-3; D not resolved. V was pared by 6 bases and J by 3 bases, with 6 bases between. This CDR3 is built from 11 residues. CDR1 DFQATT and CDR2 SNEGSKA come from the germline V gene (reference sequence).

This clone was seen a few times. The V and J genes are TRBV5-1 and TRBJ2-7; D might be TRBD1 (6 bases). The CDR3 runs 13 residues. The ends were cut back, 2 bases at V and 1 base at J, with 7 bases in the middle. Germline V lookup: CDR1 SGHRS, CDR2 YFSETQ. The CDR3: CASSFRGSYEQYF. The CDR3 coding sequence is TGCGCCAGCAGCTTCAGGGGATCCTACGAGCAGTACTTC.

This clone was detected only a few times. This chain connects TRBV4-1 to TRBJ2-2, with a weak D call TRBD1 (5 bases). The CDR3 contains 13 residues. Trimming took off 3 bases at V and 4 bases at J, with 6 bases between the two ends. Germline-derived CDR1 and CDR2 are MGHRA and YSYEKL. The CDR3, as DNA: TGCGCCAGCAGCCAGGGGCCCACCGGGGAGCTGTTTTTT. Protein product: CASSQGPTGELFF.

The chain has TRBV29-1 and TRBJ2-5, with 8 bases identical to TRBD2. The CDR3 contains 14 residues. The germline V gene encodes CDR1 SQVTM and CDR2 ANQGSEA. With V trimmed by 5 bases and J by 5 bases, 10 bases remained unmatched. The CDR3 loop reads CSVSLGLGWETQYF. In DNA form, the CDR3 reads TGCAGCGTTTCCTTGGGACTAGGATGGGAGACCCAGTACTTC.

V is TRBV4-1 and J is TRBJ2-7, with D hard to call. CDR3 size: 15 residues. With 0 bases removed from V and 0 bases from J, the gap between germline ends came to 9 bases. CDR1 MGHRA and CDR2 YSYEKL come from the germline V gene. CDR3 sequence: CASSQDLGSSYEQYF. CDR3 sequence (DNA): TGCGCCAGCAGCCAAGATCTTGGCAGCTCCTACGAGCAGTACTTC.

The chain uses TRBV6-1 and TRBJ1-1, with D perhaps matching TRBD1 (5 bases). V lost 8 bases, J lost 0 bases, and 16 bases lay in between. This CDR3 comprises 15 residues. CDR1 MNHNS and CDR2 SASEGT come from the germline V gene. CDR3 loop: CASRLLGDVNTEAFF. DNA of the CDR3: TGTGCCAGCCGACTACTAGGGGATGTGAACACTGAAGCTTTCTTT.

This clone turned up a few times. The gene calls are TRBV29-1 and TRBJ2-3; D is ambiguous. There are 12 residues in the CDR3. The V end lost 4 bases, the J end lost 5 bases, and 10 bases lay between the germline ends. CDR1 is SQVTM, CDR2 ANQGSEA, per germline. In nucleotides, the CDR3 is TGCAGCGTTGCGGAAACCGGAGATACGCAGTATTTT. Translated, it gives CSVAETGDTQYF.

In its sample, this clone was seen a few times. The J gene is TRBJ2-5, the V gene TRBV4-2; 7 bases match TRBD1. V lost 0 bases to trimming and J lost 5 bases; unmatched junction nucleotides: 6. The CDR3 covers 15 residues. Germline lookup yields CDR1 LGHNA and CDR2 YNFKEQ. Here the CDR3 DNA reads TGTGCCAGCAGCCAAGATACTTCGGACAGGGAGACCCAGTACTTC. Protein product: CASSQDTSDRETQYF.

A few counts support this clone. The V call is TRBV5-1, the J call TRBJ2-7; D uncertain. CDR3 length: 17 amino acids. Trimming cost V 0 bases and J 3 bases, with 19 bases left between them. From germline, CDR1 is SGHRS and CDR2 YFSETQ. CDR3 sequence: CASSLALGSPRSYEQYF. CDR3 DNA sequence: TGCGCCAGCAGCTTGGCCCTGGGATCCCCCCGTAGCTACGAGCAGTACTTC.

This clone was counted a few times. CDR3 bases: TGTGCCAGTACGGACAGGGGGCCGAATGAGCAGTTCTTC. Amino acid sequence: CASTDRGPNEQFF. The rearrangement uses TRBV19 and TRBJ2-1; 11 bases align to TRBD1. This CDR3 is 13 amino acids long. The germline gives CDR1 LNHDA, CDR2 SQIVND (reference sequence). V dropped 7 bases and J dropped 7; count of bases not matched to a gene: 3. Full variable domain (rest looked up from reference TRBV19 and TRBJ2-1): DGGITQSPKYLFRKEGQNVTLSCEQNLNHDAMYWYRQDPGQGLRLIYYSQIVNDFQKGDIAEGYSVSREKKESFPLTVTSAQKNPTAFYLCASTDRGPNEQFFGPGTRLTVL.

This clone has only a few counts. The genes are TRBV5-6 and TRBJ1-2; D is undetermined. V lost 0 bases and J lost 2, with 8 bases in between. This CDR3 is 14 amino acids long. Germline V gives CDR1 SGHDT, CDR2 YYEEEE. In DNA form, the CDR3 reads TGTGCCAGCAGCTTGGTAGGCGGGAACTATGGCTACACCTTC. It yields the protein CASSLVGGNYGYTF.

The chain uses TRBV6-4 and TRBJ2-2; 8 bases map to TRBD2. Germline values: CDR1 MRHNA, CDR2 SNTAGT. The CDR3 has 16 amino acids. V shed 2 bases, J shed 3 bases, and the junction held 5 bases outside the gene matches. In nucleotides, the CDR3 is TGTGCCAGCAGTGACCTTTATAGCGGGGACACCGGGGAGCTGTTTTTT. This codes for CASSDLYSGDTGELFF.

This clone has just a few counts. The V call is TRBV11-1, the J call TRBJ2-1, with D possibly matching TRBD2 (6 bases). Germline V CDR1 and CDR2: SGHAT, FQDESV (reference sequence). This CDR3 region has 15 residues. V was clipped by 3 bases and J by 2 bases, with 11 bases between them. For the CDR3, the DNA is TGTGCCAGCAGCTTCGAGGAGGGTGCCTACAATGAGCAGTTCTTC. Amino acids: CASSFEEGAYNEQFF.